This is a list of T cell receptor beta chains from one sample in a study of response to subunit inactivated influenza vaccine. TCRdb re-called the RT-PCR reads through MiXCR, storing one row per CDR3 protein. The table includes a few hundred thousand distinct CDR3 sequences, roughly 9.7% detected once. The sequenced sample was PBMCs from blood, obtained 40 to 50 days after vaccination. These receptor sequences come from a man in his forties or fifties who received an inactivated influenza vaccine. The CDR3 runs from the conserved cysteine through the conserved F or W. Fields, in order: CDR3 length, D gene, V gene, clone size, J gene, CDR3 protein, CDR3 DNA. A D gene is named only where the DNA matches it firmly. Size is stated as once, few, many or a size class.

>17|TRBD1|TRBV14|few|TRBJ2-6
CASSRTGTASGANVLTF
TGTGCCAGCAGCCGCACCGGGACAGCCTCTGGGGCCAACGTCCTGACTTTC
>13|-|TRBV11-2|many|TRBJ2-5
CASSPGEKETQYF
TGTGCCAGCAGCCCCGGGGAGAAAGAGACCCAGTACTTC
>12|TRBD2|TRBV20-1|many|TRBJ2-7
CSPSGSSGEQYF
TGCAGTCCGAGCGGGAGTTCCGGCGAGCAGTACTTC
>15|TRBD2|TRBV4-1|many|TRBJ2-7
CASSLSGGPSYEQYF
TGCGCCAGCAGCCTAAGCGGGGGTCCCTCCTACGAGCAGTACTTC
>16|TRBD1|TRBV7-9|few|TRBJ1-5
CASSLVIGTGNQPQHF
TGTGCCAGCAGCCTAGTGATAGGGACAGGCAATCAGCCCCAGCATTTT
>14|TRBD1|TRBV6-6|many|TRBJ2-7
CASTEGQGRSEQYF
TGTGCCAGCACCGAGGGACAGGGTCGGTCCGAGCAGTACTTC
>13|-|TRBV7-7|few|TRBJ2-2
CASSFQRTGELFF
TGTGCTAGCAGCTTTCAGCGGACCGGGGAGCTGTTTTTT
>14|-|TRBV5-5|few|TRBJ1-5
CASSPGAGHQPQHF
TGTGCCAGCAGCCCAGGCGCGGGTCATCAGCCCCAGCATTTT
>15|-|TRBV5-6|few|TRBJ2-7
CASSLLRQAAYEQYF
TGTGCCAGCAGCTTGCTTCGGCAGGCGGCCTACGAGCAGTACTTC
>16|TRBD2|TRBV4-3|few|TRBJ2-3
CASSQDYGRAPDTQYF
TGCGCCAGCAGCCAAGACTACGGGAGGGCCCCCGATACGCAGTATTTT